This TCR beta chain derives from a study of early T cells in non-severe SARS-CoV-2 infection. As for the study in general: Chains were unpaired, as sequencing was done on bulk RNA from unsorted whole blood.

Whole-study results and caveats: Database matching using VDJdb favored anti-spike CD8 responses, with private and CD4 specificities left missing.

Unique molecular identifiers were attached to individual cDNA molecules. Using its own MiXCR run on the 5' RACE reads, TCRdb lists one record per CDR3 protein. The sample has some 80,000 distinct CDR3 sequences; 8.5% to 12% are singletons. The CDR3 loop spans 17 amino acids. V trimming: 1 base; J trimming: 0 bases; junction bases outside the gene matches: 6. Germline V gene lookup returns CDR1 DFQATT and CDR2 SNEGSKA (reference sequence). Regarding this clonotype: The antigen is undetermined.

This receptor was identified in an adult who was a healthcare worker with PCR-confirmed SARS-CoV-2 infection or an uninfected control (not recorded which). The chain combines TRBV20-1 with TRBJ2-1, with 10 bases fitting TRBD2. The sample in question was whole blood, obtained at baseline. In DNA form, the CDR3 reads TGCAGTGCTAGAGTCCCGGGACTAGCGCGCTCCTACAATGAGCAGTTCTTC. This encodes CSARVPGLARSYNEQFF.